This entry lists 13 T cell receptor beta chains sequenced from one sample in a study of blood T cells in healthy people across ages. The use of a sample-barcoded 5' primer and a J-beta primer mix characterized a second PCR of about 7 to 12 cycles. TCRdb called the 5' RACE reads again in MiXCR, with one record for every CDR3 protein. The sample lists about 800,000 distinct CDR3 sequences; 20% to 25% were seen once. These same records also appear under a second study, on T cells of mothers and their children.

Sequencing used blood. These receptors were collected from a boy aged 5-17 years in good health.

V and J are TRBV20-1 and TRBJ2-1; 12 nucleotides line up with TRBD2. This CDR3 contains 15 residues. Germline V gene sequence: CDR1 DFQATT, CDR2 SNEGSKA (reference sequence). After removal of 4 bases from V and 2 bases from J, the junction contained 3 bases not matched to a gene. CDR3 region: CSAIRLAGAYNEQFF. The DNA for the CDR3 is TGCAGTGCTATTCGACTAGCGGGAGCCTACAATGAGCAGTTCTTC.

Only a few counts were recorded for this clonotype. The rearrangement joins TRBV18 to TRBJ2-1, with a possible D match to TRBD2 (5 bases). Trimming left V 3 bases short and J 0 bases short, with 12 bases between. The length of the CDR3 is 16 residues. CDR1 and CDR2 (germline): KGHSH, LQKENI. The CDR3 DNA reads as TGTGCCAGCTCACCCCCGGACTCGGGCTCCTACAATGAGCAGTTCTTC. As protein: CASSPPDSGSYNEQFF. The full variable domain, its missing parts supplied by reference TRBV18 and TRBJ2-1, is NAGVMQNPRHLVRRRGQEARLRCSPMKGHSHVYWYRQLPEEGLKFMVYLQKENIIDESGMPKERFSAEFPKEGPSILRIQQVVRGDSAAYFCASSPPDSGSYNEQFFGPGTRLTVL.

This clonotype came up a few times. The V gene is TRBV20-1, the J gene TRBJ1-1; tentatively, D is TRBD1 (5 bases). CDR1 is DFQATT, CDR2 SNEGSKA, per germline (reference sequence). The CDR3 sequence is 13 residues long. Trimming removed 2 bases at V and 0 bases at J, with 7 bases between. The CDR3 DNA reads as TGCAGTGCTAGATCGACAGTGAACACTGAAGCTTTCTTT. It translates to CSARSTVNTEAFF.

In this sample, this clonotype turned up a few times. The chain employs TRBV20-1 and TRBJ2-5, with D maybe TRBD2 (6 bases). The CDR3 is made up of 15 amino acids. V was cut by 5 bases and J by 3 bases, with 19 bases left in between. Germline V lookup: CDR1 DFQATT, CDR2 SNEGSKA (reference sequence). This chain's CDR3 is CSASPLEAGKETQYF. CDR3 in DNA: TGCAGTGCTTCACCCCTCGAGGCGGGGAAAGAGACCCAGTACTTC.

This clonotype was picked up one time. The chain employs TRBV9 and TRBJ2-5; D not resolved. The J call may be in error: the DNA end matches TRBJ2-7 better. The CDR3 length is 15 residues. Germline assignment: CDR1 SGDLS and CDR2 YYNGEE. CDR3 loop: CASSVEGSPSYEQYF. CDR3 nucleotides: TGTGCCAGCAGCGTAGAGGGCAGCCCAAGCTACGAGCAGTACTTC.

This clonotype was seen a few times. V is TRBV15 and J is TRBJ1-1; TRBD1 is a possible D gene (5 bases). The CDR3 runs to 15 residues. CDR1 is LNHNV and CDR2 is YYDKDF in the germline V gene (reference sequence). The germline V and J ends were trimmed by 9 bases and 2 bases, with 19 bases remaining between them. The CDR3 region is CATQPQGTDNTEAFF. CDR3 nucleotide sequence: TGTGCCACACAACCGCAGGGTACGGACAACACTGAAGCTTTCTTT.

A few counts support this clonotype. The V and J genes are TRBV7-9 and TRBJ2-5; TRBD2 might be the D (6 bases). This CDR3 has 15 residues. Germline assignment: CDR1 SEHNR and CDR2 FQNEAQ (reference sequence). V was shortened by 6 bases and J by 4 bases, with 18 bases between the two germline ends. CDR3 loop: CASSSRGDVRETQYF. The CDR3 nucleotides are TGTGCCAGCAGTTCCCGCGGGGATGTACGAGAGACCCAGTACTTC.

In this sample, this clonotype turned up a few times. The rearrangement links TRBV5-8 to TRBJ2-5, with D uncertain. V was cut by 8 bases and J by 1 base, with 15 bases left in between. CDR1 SGHTS and CDR2 YDEGEE come from the germline V gene. The CDR3 extends over 14 amino acids. The CDR3 bases are TGTGCCAGAGAACTCCCAACAGCCCAAGAGACCCAGTACTTC. Translation: CARELPTAQETQYF.

Only a few counts were recorded for this clonotype. V gene TRBV9 combines with J gene TRBJ2-1; D not resolved. V was clipped by 0 bases and J by 8 bases, with 12 bases between them. Germline lookup yields CDR1 SGDLS and CDR2 YYNGEE. CDR3 length equals 14 residues. CDR3 nucleotides: TGTGCCAGCAGCGTAGGGGCAGGAGAGGATGAGCAGTTCTTC. As protein: CASSVGAGEDEQFF.

J is TRBJ2-1 and V is TRBV29-1; D is uncertain. Matching the DNA end better, TRBJ2-7 makes the J call doubtful. Germline V gene lookup returns CDR1 SQVTM and CDR2 ANQGSEA. CDR3 length: 13 amino acids. CDR3: CSVEGSTTYEQYF. The CDR3 DNA reads TGCAGCGTTGAAGGCTCAACTACCTACGAGCAGTACTTC.

The chain is built from TRBV4-1 and TRBJ2-1, with D perhaps being TRBD1 or TRBD2 (5 bases each). Germline assignment: CDR1 MGHRA and CDR2 YSYEKL. V was trimmed by 1 base and J by 6 bases, leaving 16 bases between them. The CDR3 has 16 residues. The CDR3 is CASSQVDGTLLNEQFF. The CDR3 region has the DNA TGCGCCAGCAGCCAAGTAGATGGGACCCTACTCAATGAGCAGTTCTTC.

V is TRBV27 and J is TRBJ2-3, with D possibly TRBD2 on 5 matching bases. This CDR3 has 16 amino acids. The germline gives CDR1 MNHEY, CDR2 SMNVEV (reference sequence). V lost 5 bases, J lost 3 bases, and 18 bases lay in between. CDR3 nucleotides: TGTGCCAGCAGTAGCCTGACGGGTTCGGGGACAGATACGCAGTATTTT. Residues: CASSSLTGSGTDTQYF.

This clonotype showed up just a few times. J is TRBJ2-3 and V is TRBV3-1; 8 positions agree with TRBD1. The trim removed 0 bases at V and 2 bases at J, leaving 10 bases unmatched. Germline V gene data show CDR1 as LGHDT and CDR2 as YNNKEL (reference sequence). The CDR3 covers 18 residues. The CDR3 sequence: CASSQDPLTGDPTDTQYF. CDR3 sequence (DNA): TGTGCCAGCAGCCAAGATCCCCTGACAGGGGACCCCACAGATACGCAGTATTTT.